The present entry profiles one T cell receptor (beta chain) with its context. As yet, its antigen is unknown. This specimen comes from a study of blood T cells in healthy people across ages. With a J-beta primer mix and a sample-barcoded 5' primer, a second PCR ran 7 to 11 cycles. TCRdb redid the calling of the 5' RACE reads with MiXCR, one entry per CDR3 protein. In the table there are 700,000 to 900,000 distinct CDR3 sequences, less than 70% of which are singletons. This CDR3 is 14 amino acids long. CDR1 is MDHEN and CDR2 is SYDVKM in the germline V gene. Staff drew roughly 10 milliliters of peripheral blood from each donor. Study-wide results and limits: Diversity was estimated from one million T cells, and these estimates were considered underestimates.

Sequencing was done on a sample of blood. This chain joins TRBV28 and TRBJ2-7; maybe TRBD2 (5 bases). The J call is in doubt because the DNA end fits TRBJ2-5 better. This receptor was obtained from a man aged 80 or over in good health. CDR3 sequence (DNA): TGTGCCAGCAGCCCCCCGGAGGTTACGGGGACCCAGTACTTC. It codes for CASSPPEVTGTQYF.